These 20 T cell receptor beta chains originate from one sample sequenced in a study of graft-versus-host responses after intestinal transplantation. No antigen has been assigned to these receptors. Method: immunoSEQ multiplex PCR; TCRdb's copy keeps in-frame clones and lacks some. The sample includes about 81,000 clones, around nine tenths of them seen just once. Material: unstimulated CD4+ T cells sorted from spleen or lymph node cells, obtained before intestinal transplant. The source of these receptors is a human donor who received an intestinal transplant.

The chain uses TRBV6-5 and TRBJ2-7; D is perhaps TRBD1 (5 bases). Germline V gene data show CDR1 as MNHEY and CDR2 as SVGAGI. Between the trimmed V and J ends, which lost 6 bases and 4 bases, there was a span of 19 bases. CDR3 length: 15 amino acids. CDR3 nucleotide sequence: TGTGCCAGCAGCAGAACAGGTCTAACCGGGTACGAGCAGTACTTC. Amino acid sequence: CASSRTGLTGYEQYF.

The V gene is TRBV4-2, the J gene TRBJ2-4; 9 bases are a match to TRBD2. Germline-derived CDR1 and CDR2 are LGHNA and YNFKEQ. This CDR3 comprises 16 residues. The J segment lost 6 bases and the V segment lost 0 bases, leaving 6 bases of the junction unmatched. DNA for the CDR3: TGTGCCAGCAGCCAAGAGGCGGGGGGGCCGGTAAACATTCAGTACTTC. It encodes CASSQEAGGPVNIQYF.

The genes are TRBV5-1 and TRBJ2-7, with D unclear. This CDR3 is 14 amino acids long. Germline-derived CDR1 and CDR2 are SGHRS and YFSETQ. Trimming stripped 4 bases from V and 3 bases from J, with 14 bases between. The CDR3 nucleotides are TGCGCCAGCAGCCTCTTGGCGGAGAGCTACGAGCAGTACTTC. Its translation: CASSLLAESYEQYF.

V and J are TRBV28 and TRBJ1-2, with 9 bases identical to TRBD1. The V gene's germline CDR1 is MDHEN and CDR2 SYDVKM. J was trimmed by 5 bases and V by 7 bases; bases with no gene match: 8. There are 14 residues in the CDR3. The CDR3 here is CASNAGQGPYGYTF. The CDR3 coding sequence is TGTGCCAGCAACGCGGGACAGGGACCTTATGGCTACACCTTC.

The CDR3 nucleotides are TGCGCCAGCAGCTTGGGGGAGGGGCGTCTCCTATACAATGAGCAGTTCTTC. This codes for CASSLGEGRLLYNEQFF. This chain connects TRBV5-1 to TRBJ2-1, with 7 bases that match TRBD2. The CDR3 totals 17 residues. V gave up 0 bases and J gave up 4 bases; unmatched junction bases: 10. Per germline, CDR1 SGHRS and CDR2 YFSETQ.

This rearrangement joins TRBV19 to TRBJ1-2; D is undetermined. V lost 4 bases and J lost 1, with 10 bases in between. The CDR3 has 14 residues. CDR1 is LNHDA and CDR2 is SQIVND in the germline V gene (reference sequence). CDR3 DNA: TGTGCCAGTAGTACCCTGGCGGTTAACTATGGCTACACCTTC. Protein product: CASSTLAVNYGYTF. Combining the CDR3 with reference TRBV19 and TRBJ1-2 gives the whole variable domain DGGITQSPKYLFRKEGQNVTLSCEQNLNHDAMYWYRQDPGQGLRLIYYSQIVNDFQKGDIAEGYSVSREKKESFPLTVTSAQKNPTAFYLCASSTLAVNYGYTFGSGTRLTVV.

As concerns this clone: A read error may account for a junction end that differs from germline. The CDR3 spells CASRSRDRELCF. The CDR3 nucleotides read TGTGCCAGCAGATCTCGGGACAGGGAATTGTGCTTT. The chain uses TRBV9 and TRBJ2-3; 9 bases line up with TRBD1. Germline assignment: CDR1 SGDLS and CDR2 YYNGEE. This CDR3 spans 12 amino acids.

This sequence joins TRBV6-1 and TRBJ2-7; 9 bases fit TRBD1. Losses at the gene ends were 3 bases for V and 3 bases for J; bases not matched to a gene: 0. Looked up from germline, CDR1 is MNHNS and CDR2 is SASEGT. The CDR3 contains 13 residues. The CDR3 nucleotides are TGTGCCAGCAGTGAGGACAGGGGCTACGAGCAGTACTTC. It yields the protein CASSEDRGYEQYF.

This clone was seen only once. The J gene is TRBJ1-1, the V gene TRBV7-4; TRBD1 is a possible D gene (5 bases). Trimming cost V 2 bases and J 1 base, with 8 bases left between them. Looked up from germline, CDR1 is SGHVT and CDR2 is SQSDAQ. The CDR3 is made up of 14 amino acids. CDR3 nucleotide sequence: TGTGCCAGCAGCTTACAGGGAGGGAACACTGAAGCTTTCTTT. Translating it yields CASSLQGGNTEAFF.

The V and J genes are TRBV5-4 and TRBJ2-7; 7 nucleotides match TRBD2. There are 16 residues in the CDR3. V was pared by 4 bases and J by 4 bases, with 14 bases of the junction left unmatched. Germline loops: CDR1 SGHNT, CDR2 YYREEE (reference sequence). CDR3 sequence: CASSRLLSGNSYEQYF. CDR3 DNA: TGTGCCAGCAGCCGCTTGCTCAGCGGGAACTCTTACGAGCAGTACTTC.

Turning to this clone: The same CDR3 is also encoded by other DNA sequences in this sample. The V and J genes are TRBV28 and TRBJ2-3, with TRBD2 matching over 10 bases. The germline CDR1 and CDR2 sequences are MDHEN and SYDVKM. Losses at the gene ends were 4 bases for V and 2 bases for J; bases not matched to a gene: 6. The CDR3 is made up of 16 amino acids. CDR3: CASSSLAGVSTDTQYF. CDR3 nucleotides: TGTGCCAGCAGTTCCCTAGCGGGGGTGTCCACAGATACGCAGTATTTT.

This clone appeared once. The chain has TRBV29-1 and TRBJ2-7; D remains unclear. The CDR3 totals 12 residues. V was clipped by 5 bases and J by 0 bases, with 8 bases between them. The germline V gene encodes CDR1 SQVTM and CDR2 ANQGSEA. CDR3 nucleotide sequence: TGCAGCGTTCAGCAGGACTCCTACGAGCAGTACTTC. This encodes CSVQQDSYEQYF.

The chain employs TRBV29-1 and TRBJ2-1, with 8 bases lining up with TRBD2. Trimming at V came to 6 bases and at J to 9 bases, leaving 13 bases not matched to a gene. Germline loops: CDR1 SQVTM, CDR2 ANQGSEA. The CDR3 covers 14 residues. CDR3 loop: CSVRTRLAGLEQFF. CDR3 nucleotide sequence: TGCAGCGTACGAACACGGCTAGCGGGTCTTGAGCAGTTCTTC.

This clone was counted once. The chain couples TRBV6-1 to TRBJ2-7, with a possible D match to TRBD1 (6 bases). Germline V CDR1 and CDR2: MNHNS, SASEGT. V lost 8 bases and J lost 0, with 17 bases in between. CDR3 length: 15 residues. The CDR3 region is CASRKTGESSYEQYF. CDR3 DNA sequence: TGTGCCAGCCGTAAGACAGGTGAGAGCTCCTACGAGCAGTACTTC.

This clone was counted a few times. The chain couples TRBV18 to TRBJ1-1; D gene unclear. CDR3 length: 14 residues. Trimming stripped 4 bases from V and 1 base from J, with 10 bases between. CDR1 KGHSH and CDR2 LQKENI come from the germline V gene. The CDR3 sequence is CASSQKAGNTEAFF. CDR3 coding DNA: TGTGCCAGCTCACAAAAGGCAGGGAACACTGAAGCTTTCTTT.

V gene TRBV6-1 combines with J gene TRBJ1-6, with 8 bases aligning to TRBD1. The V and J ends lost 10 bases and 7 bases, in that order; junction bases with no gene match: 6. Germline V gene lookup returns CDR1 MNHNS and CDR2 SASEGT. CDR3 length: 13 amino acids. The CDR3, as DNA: TGTGCCACCTCTACAGGGGGGAATTCACCCCTCCACTTT. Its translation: CATSTGGNSPLHF.

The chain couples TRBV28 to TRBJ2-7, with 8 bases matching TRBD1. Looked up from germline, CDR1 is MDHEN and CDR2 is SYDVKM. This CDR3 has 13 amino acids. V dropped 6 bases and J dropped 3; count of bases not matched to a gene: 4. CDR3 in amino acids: CASRGGQDYEQYF. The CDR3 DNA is TGTGCCAGCAGGGGGGGACAGGACTACGAGCAGTACTTC.

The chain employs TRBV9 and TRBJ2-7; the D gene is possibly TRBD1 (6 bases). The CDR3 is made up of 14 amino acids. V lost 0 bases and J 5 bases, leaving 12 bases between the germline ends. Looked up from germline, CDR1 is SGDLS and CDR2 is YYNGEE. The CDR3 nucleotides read TGTGCCAGCAGCGTAGATAGCAGGGGCCACGAGCAGTACTTC. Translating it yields CASSVDSRGHEQYF.

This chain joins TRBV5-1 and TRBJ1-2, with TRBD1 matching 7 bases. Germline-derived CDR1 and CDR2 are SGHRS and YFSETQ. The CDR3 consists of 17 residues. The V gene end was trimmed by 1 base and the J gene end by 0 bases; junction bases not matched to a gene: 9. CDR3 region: CASSLPKTGTSNYGYTF. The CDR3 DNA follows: TGCGCCAGCAGCTTGCCCAAGACAGGGACTTCTAACTATGGCTACACCTTC.

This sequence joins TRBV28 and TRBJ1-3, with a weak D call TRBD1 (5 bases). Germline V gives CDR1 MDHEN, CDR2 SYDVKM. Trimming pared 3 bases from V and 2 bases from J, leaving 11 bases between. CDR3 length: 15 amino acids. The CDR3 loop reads CASSFSGTPGNTIYF. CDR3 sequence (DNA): TGTGCCAGCAGTTTTTCCGGGACTCCTGGAAACACCATATATTTT.